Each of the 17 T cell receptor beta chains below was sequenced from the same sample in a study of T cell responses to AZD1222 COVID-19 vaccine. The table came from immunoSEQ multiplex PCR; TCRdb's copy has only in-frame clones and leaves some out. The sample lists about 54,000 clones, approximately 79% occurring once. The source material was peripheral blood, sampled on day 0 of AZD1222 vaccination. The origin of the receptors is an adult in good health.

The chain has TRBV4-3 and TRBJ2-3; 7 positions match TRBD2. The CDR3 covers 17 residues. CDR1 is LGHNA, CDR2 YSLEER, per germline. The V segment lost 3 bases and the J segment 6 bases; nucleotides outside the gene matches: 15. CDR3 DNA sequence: TGCGCCAGCAGCCACCTAAAATCGGGGGAGGGCGGGGATACGCAGTATTTT. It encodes CASSHLKSGEGGDTQYF.

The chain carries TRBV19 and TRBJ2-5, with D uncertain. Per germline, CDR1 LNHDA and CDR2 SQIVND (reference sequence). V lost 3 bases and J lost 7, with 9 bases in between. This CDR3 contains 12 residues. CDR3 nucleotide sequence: TGTGCCAGTAGTATGAATTCCGCGACCCAGTACTTC. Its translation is CASSMNSATQYF.

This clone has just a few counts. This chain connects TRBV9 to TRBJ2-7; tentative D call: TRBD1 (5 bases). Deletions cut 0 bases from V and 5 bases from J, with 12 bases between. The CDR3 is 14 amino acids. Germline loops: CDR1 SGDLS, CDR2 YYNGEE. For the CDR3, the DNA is TGTGCCAGCAGCGTAGGAAGGGGCGCGGACGAGCAGTACTTC. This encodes CASSVGRGADEQYF.

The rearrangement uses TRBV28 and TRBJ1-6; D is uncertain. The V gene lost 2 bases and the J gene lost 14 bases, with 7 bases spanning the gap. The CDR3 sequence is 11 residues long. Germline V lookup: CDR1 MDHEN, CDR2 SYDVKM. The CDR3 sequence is CASSLHTSLHF. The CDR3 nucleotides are TGTGCCAGCAGTTTACACACTTCCCTCCACTTT.

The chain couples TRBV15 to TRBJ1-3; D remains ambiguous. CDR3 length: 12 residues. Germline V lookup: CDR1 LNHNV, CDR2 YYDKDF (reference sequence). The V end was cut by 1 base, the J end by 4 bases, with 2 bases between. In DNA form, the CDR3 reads TGTGCCACCAGCAGAGTCGGAAACACCATATATTTT. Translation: CATSRVGNTIYF.

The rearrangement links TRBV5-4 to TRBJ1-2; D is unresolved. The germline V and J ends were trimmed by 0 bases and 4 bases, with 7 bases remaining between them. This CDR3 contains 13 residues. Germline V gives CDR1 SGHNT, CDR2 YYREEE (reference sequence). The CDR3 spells CASSLDSGYGYTF. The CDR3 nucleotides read TGTGCCAGCAGCTTGGACAGTGGCTATGGCTACACCTTC.

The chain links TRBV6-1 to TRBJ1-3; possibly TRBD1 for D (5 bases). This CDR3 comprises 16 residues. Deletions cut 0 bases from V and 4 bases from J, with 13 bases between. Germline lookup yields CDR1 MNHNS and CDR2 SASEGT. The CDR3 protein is CASSEAGGGAGNTIYF. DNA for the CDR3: TGTGCCAGCAGTGAAGCCGGCGGTGGGGCCGGAAACACCATATATTTT.

CDR3 sequence: CASRGLLKATDTQYF. As DNA, the CDR3 is TGTGCCAGCAGGGGACTACTAAAGGCCACAGATACGCAGTATTTT. The chain links TRBV6-5 to TRBJ2-3; 7 nucleotides agree with TRBD2. CDR3 size: 15 residues. Germline CDR1 MNHEY, CDR2 SVGAGI. The trim removed 6 bases at V and 2 bases at J, leaving 8 bases unmatched.

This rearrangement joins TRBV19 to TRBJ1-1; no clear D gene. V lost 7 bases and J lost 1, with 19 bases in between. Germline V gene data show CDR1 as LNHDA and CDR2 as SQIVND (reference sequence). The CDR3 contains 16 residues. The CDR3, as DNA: TGTGCCAGTATATCCTCTTTTGGAGTGTCGAACACTGAAGCTTTCTTT. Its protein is CASISSFGVSNTEAFF.

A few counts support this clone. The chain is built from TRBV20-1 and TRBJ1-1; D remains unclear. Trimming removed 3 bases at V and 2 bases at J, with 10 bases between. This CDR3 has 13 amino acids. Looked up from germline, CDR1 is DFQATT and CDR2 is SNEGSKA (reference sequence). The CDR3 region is CSASQTVNTEAFF. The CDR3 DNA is TGCAGTGCTAGTCAGACGGTTAACACTGAAGCTTTCTTT.

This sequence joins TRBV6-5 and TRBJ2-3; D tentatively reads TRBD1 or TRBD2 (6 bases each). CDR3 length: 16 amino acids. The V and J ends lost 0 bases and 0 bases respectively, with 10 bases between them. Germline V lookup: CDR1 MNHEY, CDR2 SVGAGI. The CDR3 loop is CASSYSGGTSTDTQYF. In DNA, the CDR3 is TGTGCCAGCAGTTACTCCGGGGGCACGAGCACAGATACGCAGTATTTT.

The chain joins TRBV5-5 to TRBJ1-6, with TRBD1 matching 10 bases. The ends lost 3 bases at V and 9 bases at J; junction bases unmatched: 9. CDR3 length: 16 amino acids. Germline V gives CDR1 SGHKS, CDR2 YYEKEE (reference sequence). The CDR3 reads CASSSNTGTGASPLHF. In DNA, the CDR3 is TGTGCCAGCAGCTCGAATACCGGGACAGGGGCTTCACCCCTCCACTTT.

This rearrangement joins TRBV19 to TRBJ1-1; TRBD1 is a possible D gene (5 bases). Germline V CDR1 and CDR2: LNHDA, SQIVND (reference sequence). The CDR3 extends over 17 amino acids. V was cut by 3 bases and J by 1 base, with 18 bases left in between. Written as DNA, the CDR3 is TGTGCCAGTAGTATTGGGTTTCCGGGGGAGGGGAACACTGAAGCTTTCTTT. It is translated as CASSIGFPGEGNTEAFF.

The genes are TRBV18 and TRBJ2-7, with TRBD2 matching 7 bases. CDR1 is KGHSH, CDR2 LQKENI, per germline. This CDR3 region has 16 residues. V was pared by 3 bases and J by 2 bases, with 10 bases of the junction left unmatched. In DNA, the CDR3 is TGTGCCAGCTCACCCAGCCGGGGGGACTCACCCTACGAGCAGTACTTC. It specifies CASSPSRGDSPYEQYF. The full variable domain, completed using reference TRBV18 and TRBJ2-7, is NAGVMQNPRHLVRRRGQEARLRCSPMKGHSHVYWYRQLPEEGLKFMVYLQKENIIDESGMPKERFSAEFPKEGPSILRIQQVVRGDSAAYFCASSPSRGDSPYEQYFGPGTRLTVT.

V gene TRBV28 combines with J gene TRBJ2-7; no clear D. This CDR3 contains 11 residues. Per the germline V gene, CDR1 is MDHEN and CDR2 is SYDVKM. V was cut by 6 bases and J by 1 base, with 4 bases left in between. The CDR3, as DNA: TGTGCCAGCAGGCTTTCCTACGAGCAGTACTTC. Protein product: CASRLSYEQYF. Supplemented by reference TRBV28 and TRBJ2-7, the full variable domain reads DVKVTQSSRYLVKRTGEKVFLECVQDMDHENMFWYRQDPGLGLRLIYFSYDVKMKEKGDIPEGYSVSREKKERFSLILESASTNQTSMYLCASRLSYEQYFGPGTRLTVT.

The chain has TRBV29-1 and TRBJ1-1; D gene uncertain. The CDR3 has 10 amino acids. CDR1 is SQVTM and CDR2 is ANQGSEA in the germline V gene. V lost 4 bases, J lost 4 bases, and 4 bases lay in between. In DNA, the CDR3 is TGCAGCGTTGTGAGCACTGAAGCTTTCTTT. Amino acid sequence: CSVVSTEAFF.

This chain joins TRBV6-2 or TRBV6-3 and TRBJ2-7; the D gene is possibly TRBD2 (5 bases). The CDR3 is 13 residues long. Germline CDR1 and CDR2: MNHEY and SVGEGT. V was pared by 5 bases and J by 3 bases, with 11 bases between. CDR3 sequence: CASSQDGGYEQYF. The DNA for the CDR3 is TGTGCCAGCAGTCAAGACGGAGGCTACGAGCAGTACTTC.